This entry features one T cell receptor (beta chain) sequence. Its antigen remains unknown. Time point described: blood 2 weeks post-SBRT. Specified treatment: 15 Gy SBRT to primary tumor, nephrectomy 4 weeks later. Radiation-treated patients gave blood at baseline, week 2 and week 4. Measured with immunoSEQ multiplex PCR; TCRdb has only the in-frame clones, and not every one. The table includes some 120,000 clones, roughly four fifths detected once. This specimen comes from a study of radiation and T cells in renal cell carcinoma. Background on the study: Nephrectomy followed 15 Gy stereotactic body radiation by 4 weeks.

Trimming stripped 6 bases from V and 3 bases from J, with 14 bases between. The CDR3 extends over 15 amino acids. CDR1 is MNHNY, CDR2 SVGAGI, per germline (reference sequence). Study-wide results and caveats: Pretreatment tumor biopsies were lacking, so baseline clonotypes are unknown. Top tumor clonotypes rose in blood 2 weeks post-radiation, then contracted.

This sequence originates from an older woman with renal cell carcinoma. This specimen consisted of blood, obtained from a patient whose treatment included radiotherapy and nephrectomy. The chain combines TRBV6-6 with TRBJ1-4; maybe TRBD1 (6 bases). DNA for the CDR3: TGTGCCAGCAGCTCCCTCGGACAGTCTAATGAAAAACTGTTTTTT. Residues: CASSSLGQSNEKLFF.